A single sample is the source of the 21 T cell receptor beta chains below, sequenced in a study of blood T cell repertoires in COVID-19. Sequencing used immunoSEQ multiplex PCR; TCRdb keeps in-frame clones, though not all of them. The table includes about 340,000 clones, around nine tenths detected once. The specimen sequenced was peripheral blood. The receptors stem from an older woman with COVID-19, enrolled during active disease.

This chain joins TRBV5-1 and TRBJ1-4; a weak D match, TRBD1 (5 bases). V was trimmed by 3 bases and J by 2 bases, leaving 11 bases between them. The length of the CDR3 is 15 residues. Germline V gene data show CDR1 as SGHRS and CDR2 as YFSETQ. The CDR3 nucleotides are TGCGCCAGCAGCTCAAAGGGACTGACTAATGAAAAACTGTTTTTT. The encoded protein is CASSSKGLTNEKLFF.

The chain carries TRBV29-1 and TRBJ2-4, with 7 bases matching TRBD2. Per the germline V gene, CDR1 is SQVTM and CDR2 is ANQGSEA. This CDR3 comprises 15 residues. The ends lost 4 bases at V and 0 bases at J; junction bases unmatched: 6. Written as DNA, the CDR3 is TGCAGCGTTGGGGGAGGGATCCTAGCCAAAAACATTCAGTACTTC. It encodes CSVGGGILAKNIQYF.

This clone was observed once. The chain joins TRBV5-1 to TRBJ2-7; 9 positions agree with TRBD1. The length of the CDR3 is 14 residues. V dropped 2 bases and J dropped 4; count of bases not matched to a gene: 4. Germline CDR1 is SGHRS and CDR2 is YFSETQ. The CDR3 sequence is CASSLPTGGYEQYF. In nucleotides, the CDR3 is TGCGCCAGCAGCTTACCGACAGGGGGGTACGAGCAGTACTTC.

This chain uses TRBV27 with TRBJ1-2; 8 positions match TRBD1. This CDR3 is built from 14 residues. The junction had 9 bases not matched to a gene; V was cut back by 6 bases and J by 6 bases. CDR1 is MNHEY and CDR2 is SMNVEV in the germline V gene (reference sequence). CDR3 in DNA: TGTGCCAGCAGGCGCTCAGGGGGCGCGGATGGCTACACCTTC. Translated, it gives CASRRSGGADGYTF.

The J gene is TRBJ1-3, the V gene TRBV30, with D uncertain. The CDR3 is made up of 13 amino acids. V shed 5 bases and J shed 2 bases, with 10 bases lying between them. Germline V gene data show CDR1 as GTSNPN and CDR2 as SVGIG (reference sequence). The CDR3 region is CAWGNGAGNTIYF. In nucleotides, the CDR3 is TGTGCCTGGGGAAACGGGGCTGGAAACACCATATATTTT.

The CDR3 DNA follows: TGCGCCAGCACCTCCGGGACAGGGGGAAGCGAGCAGTACTTC. It specifies CASTSGTGGSEQYF. This chain uses TRBV5-1 with TRBJ2-7; 11 nucleotides match TRBD1. This CDR3 has 14 amino acids. Germline trimming cut 6 bases from V and 6 bases from J; bases unmatched to any gene: 8. CDR1 and CDR2 (germline): SGHRS, YFSETQ.

J is TRBJ1-1 and V is TRBV19; D not resolved. V lost 6 bases to trimming and J lost 8 bases, with 10 bases between them. CDR1 is LNHDA, CDR2 SQIVND, per germline (reference sequence). There are 11 residues in the CDR3. The chain's CDR3 is CASSRYMEAFF. In nucleotides, the CDR3 is TGTGCCAGTAGCCGATACATGGAAGCTTTCTTT.

This rearrangement joins TRBV7-9 to TRBJ2-7, with 8 nucleotides matching TRBD1. V was pared by 5 bases and J by 5 bases, with 14 bases of the junction left unmatched. CDR1 and CDR2 (germline): SEHNR, FQNEAQ (reference sequence). This CDR3 has 16 residues. The CDR3 region is CASSPAGGEKKDEQYF. CDR3 nucleotides: TGTGCCAGCAGCCCCGCAGGGGGCGAGAAGAAGGACGAGCAGTACTTC.

CDR3: CAWSRDTSNQPQHF. The DNA for the CDR3 is TGTGCCTGGAGTAGGGACACCAGCAATCAGCCCCAGCATTTT. The chain combines TRBV30 with TRBJ1-5, with D possibly TRBD1 on 6 matching bases. Trimming left V 2 bases short and J 1 base short, with 9 bases between. The CDR3 contains 14 residues. Germline loops: CDR1 GTSNPN, CDR2 SVGIG (reference sequence).

The chain is built from TRBV5-1 and TRBJ2-5; D perhaps matches TRBD2 (5 bases). The V gene lost 0 bases and the J gene lost 5 bases, with 14 bases spanning the gap. Germline lookup yields CDR1 SGHRS and CDR2 YFSETQ. This CDR3 comprises 15 residues. The CDR3 DNA is TGCGCCAGCAGCTTGGCCGGGTGGAGGCTCGAGACCCAGTACTTC. The encoded protein is CASSLAGWRLETQYF.

This clone was seen a few times. This chain links TRBV5-4 with TRBJ2-7, with D perhaps TRBD2 (8 bases). V lost 4 bases and J lost 4, with 18 bases in between. CDR3 length equals 15 residues. The germline gives CDR1 SGHNT, CDR2 YYREEE (reference sequence). CDR3 protein: CASSLGGPSGYEQYF. For the CDR3, the DNA is TGTGCCAGCAGCCTAGGGGGCCCTAGCGGGTACGAGCAGTACTTC. Looking up the rest from reference TRBV5-4 and TRBJ2-7 gives the full variable domain: ETGVTQSPTHLIKTRGQQVTLRCSSQSGHNTVSWYQQALGQGPQFIFQYYREEENGRGNFPPRFSGLQFPNYSSELNVNALELDDSALYLCASSLGGPSGYEQYFGPGTRLTVT.

This chain joins TRBV29-1 and TRBJ2-3, with D unclear. Germline V gene data show CDR1 as SQVTM and CDR2 as ANQGSEA. Deletions cut 7 bases from V and 6 bases from J, with 11 bases between. The length of the CDR3 is 11 residues. This CDR3 is CSAPVGDTQYF. For the CDR3, the DNA is TGCAGCGCCCCGGTGGGCGATACGCAGTATTTT.

This clone was counted a single time. This sequence joins TRBV7-6 and TRBJ2-7; weak D call: TRBD1 (6 bases). V was clipped by 7 bases and J by 4 bases, with 11 bases between them. The CDR3 contains 12 residues. Germline CDR1 reads SGHVS; CDR2 reads FNYEAQ. The CDR3 sequence is CASIKTGYEQYF. The CDR3 DNA is TGTGCCAGCATCAAAACAGGGTACGAGCAGTACTTC.

The chain employs TRBV25-1 and TRBJ2-7; 9 positions match TRBD1. With 5 bases clipped from V and 2 bases from J, the junction kept 4 bases outside the gene matches. CDR3 length: 14 amino acids. Germline CDR1 MGHDK, CDR2 SYGVNS. The CDR3 DNA reads as TGTGCCAGCAGTCCGCGACAGGGGGCCTACGAGCAGTACTTC. It specifies CASSPRQGAYEQYF.

The gene calls are TRBV18 and TRBJ2-5, with 8 positions matching TRBD2. Germline V gene lookup returns CDR1 KGHSH and CDR2 LQKENI. This CDR3 contains 14 residues. J was trimmed by 5 bases and V by 6 bases; bases with no gene match: 8. The CDR3 DNA reads TGTGCCAGCTCGCAGGCGGGGGGTCCGGAGACCCAGTACTTC. Protein product: CASSQAGGPETQYF.

The chain recombines TRBV19 with TRBJ1-1, with D possibly matching TRBD1 (5 bases). Deletions cut 3 bases from V and 0 bases from J, with 20 bases between. Germline V gene lookup returns CDR1 LNHDA and CDR2 SQIVND (reference sequence). The CDR3 is 18 residues long. The CDR3 sequence is CASSIAGRTTLLNTEAFF. As DNA, the CDR3 is TGTGCCAGTAGTATCGCGGGGAGGACAACCTTACTGAACACTGAAGCTTTCTTT.

The chain employs TRBV27 and TRBJ2-7, with 8 bases fitting TRBD1. The germline CDR1 and CDR2 sequences are MNHEY and SMNVEV (reference sequence). The CDR3 sequence is 16 residues long. V lost 3 bases, J lost 7 bases, and 14 bases stayed unmatched. This CDR3 is CASSLGRTGRSLEQYF. The CDR3 DNA sequence: TGTGCCAGCAGTTTGGGGCGGACAGGGAGGTCGCTAGAGCAGTACTTC.

This chain uses TRBV30 with TRBJ1-5; D not certain. Germline CDR1 is GTSNPN and CDR2 is SVGIG (reference sequence). This CDR3 comprises 11 residues. The ends were cut back, 0 bases at V and 9 bases at J, with 6 bases in the middle. The CDR3 nucleotides are TGTGCCTGGAGTGTACAAAGGCCCCAGCATTTT. Residues: CAWSVQRPQHF.

This chain connects TRBV30 to TRBJ2-5, with a possible D match to TRBD2 (6 bases). Trimming took off 5 bases at V and 5 bases at J, with 12 bases between the two ends. Germline V gene data show CDR1 as GTSNPN and CDR2 as SVGIG (reference sequence). This CDR3 comprises 12 residues. DNA for the CDR3: TGTGCCTGGGAGGTGGGAGGTGAGACCCAGTACTTC. Amino acids: CAWEVGGETQYF. The full variable domain, completed using reference TRBV30 and TRBJ2-5, is SQTIHQWPATLVQPVGSPLSLECTVEGTSNPNLYWYRQAAGRGLQLLFYSVGIGQISSEVPQNLSASRPQDRQFILSSKKLLLSDSGFYLCAWEVGGETQYFGPGTRLLVL.

The V and J genes are TRBV24-1 and TRBJ2-1; maybe TRBD1 (5 bases). With 4 bases removed from V and 2 bases from J, the gap between germline ends came to 11 bases. Looked up from germline, CDR1 is KGHDR and CDR2 is SFDVKD. CDR3 length equals 15 residues. CDR3 DNA sequence: TGTGCCACCAGTGAACCAGGGTCGGCCTACAATGAGCAGTTCTTC. Translation: CATSEPGSAYNEQFF.

This chain joins TRBV5-1 and TRBJ2-1; 7 nucleotides agree with TRBD1. J gave up 3 bases and V 2 bases, and 5 bases lay outside the gene matches. The CDR3 is made up of 15 amino acids. From germline, CDR1 is SGHRS and CDR2 YFSETQ. CDR3 sequence (DNA): TGCGCCAGCAGCTTAGGGACAGACTACTACAATGAGCAGTTCTTC. Its translation: CASSLGTDYYNEQFF.